One T cell receptor beta chain is described in this entry. Only a few counts were recorded for this clone. The clone's antigen remains unknown. It has no much larger one-base neighbor in the sample; base qualities were not kept. This entry belongs to a study of blood T cell repertoires in COVID-19 (dated by TCRdb to 2019 to 2021). With respect to the entire study: Samples from collaborators originated in the United States, Italy and Spain and spanned both the acute and convalescent phases of COVID-19. The prospective study material was composed of cDNA or gDNA derived from T cells, B-cell-depleted T cells, or PBMCs. The dataset comprised deeply sampled blood TCRbeta repertoires from subjects exposed to, actively infected with, or recovered from COVID-19. A freely available public database, intended as a resource for researchers studying the immune response to SARS-CoV-2, is where the repertoires were released. The samples were drawn from the first 160 participants of the ongoing ImmuneRACE study and from under 1,500 subjects provided by 6 global collaborators. Nearly every sample came with metadata listing a de-identified subject ID, COVID-19 status, age in years and sex. Where available, HLA class I and class II types were obtained from metadata supplied by the sample provider rather than from assay-based typing.

Broader findings and caveats from the paper: Clinical and demographic metadata were provided uncurated, with the amount varying by source and participant.

Whole blood was collected in K2EDTA tubes by collaborating institutions according to the institutions' own protocols. Collaborator samples were shipped for TCRbeta analysis as frozen whole blood, isolated PBMCs, or DNA extracted from either sample type. TCRbeta CDR3 regions were amplified from genomic DNA using the immunoSEQ Assay, a bias-controlled multiplex PCR. The authors' pipeline ran thus. Within the assay, amplification of reference gene primers was used to estimate how many nucleated cells each sample contained. To quantify the absolute abundance of each unique TCRbeta CDR3 rearrangement, sequence reads were collapsed and filtered. Productive Simpson clonality was computed per sample as the square root of Simpson's diversity index over productive rearrangements. TCRdb's version of the immuneACCESS table is confined to in-frame rearrangements and falls short of the full clone set. An unresolved V gene accounts for under half of the shortfall where checked; the remainder is of unknown origin. V and J calls and clone size follow that table, whereas D and trimming were derived from the DNA. In this sample the table shows 75,000 to 95,000 clones, 75% to 90% of which occur a single time. The ten largest clones capture approximately 1% of the sample.

From the germline V gene, CDR1 is SGHVS and CDR2 is FQNEAQ. V ends up 5 bases short and J 7 bases short, with an unmatched junction base count of 8. Taken from cysteine to phenylalanine, the CDR3 has 14 residues. Only the CDR3 portion is preserved as DNA: 42 bases, with reading frame beginning at the first base. The rearranged chain carries TRBV7-8 and TRBJ1-2, and 9 junction bases match TRBD1. This clonotype was sampled from a human donor in a cohort sampled during active COVID-19. Sequencing used peripheral blood. The CDR3 corresponds to CASSRGQGTGGYTF. DNA sequence: TGTGCCAGCAGCCGAGGACAGGGGACGGGTGGCTACACCTTC.